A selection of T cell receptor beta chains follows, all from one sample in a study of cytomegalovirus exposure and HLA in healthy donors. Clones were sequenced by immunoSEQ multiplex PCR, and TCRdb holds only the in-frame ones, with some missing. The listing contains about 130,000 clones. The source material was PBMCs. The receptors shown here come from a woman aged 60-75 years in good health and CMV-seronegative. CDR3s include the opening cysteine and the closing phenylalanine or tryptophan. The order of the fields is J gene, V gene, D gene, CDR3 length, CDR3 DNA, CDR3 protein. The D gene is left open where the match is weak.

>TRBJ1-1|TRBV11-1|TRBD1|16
TGTGCCAGCAGCTTCACAGGGGGCCGGATGAACACTGAAGCTTTCTTT
CASSFTGGRMNTEAFF
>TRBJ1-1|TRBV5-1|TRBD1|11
TGCGCCAGCAGCCTGACAGGGGAAGCTTTCTTT
CASSLTGEAFF
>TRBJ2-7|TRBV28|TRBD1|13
TGTGCCAGCAGCAACAGGGGCACCTACGAGCAGTACTTC
CASSNRGTYEQYF
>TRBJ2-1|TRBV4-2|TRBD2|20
TGTGCCAGCAGCCAAGAAGTGGGACTAGCGGGAGGCAGTTCCTACAATGAGCAGTTCTTC
CASSQEVGLAGGSSYNEQFF
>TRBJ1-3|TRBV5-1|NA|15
TGCGCCAGCAGCCCAGACGGAGTCTCTGGAAACACCATATATTTT
CASSPDGVSGNTIYF
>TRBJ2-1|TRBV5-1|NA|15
TGCGCCAGCAGCCTACAAGAGGCCCCCTACAATGAGCAGTTCTTC
CASSLQEAPYNEQFF
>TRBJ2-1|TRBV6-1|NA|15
TGTGCCAGCAGTGACGCCCAGGGCTCCTACAATGAGCAGTTCTTC
CASSDAQGSYNEQFF
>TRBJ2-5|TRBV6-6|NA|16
TGTGCCAGCAGTTACGGGGGCGGGAGATTCCAAGAGACCCAGTACTTC
CASSYGGGRFQETQYF
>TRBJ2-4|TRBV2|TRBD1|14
TGTGCCAGCAGTCTACAGGGACAGAGAAACATTCAGTACTTC
CASSLQGQRNIQYF
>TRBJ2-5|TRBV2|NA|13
TGTGCCAGCAGTGAGGGGGCCTTGAGGTCCCAGTACTTC
CASSEGALRSQYF
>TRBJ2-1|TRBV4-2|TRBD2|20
TGTGCCAGCAGCCAAGTGAGGGCTAGCGGGGGCCTAAGCTCCTACAATGAGCAGTTCTTC
CASSQVRASGGLSSYNEQFF
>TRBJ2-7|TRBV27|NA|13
TGTGCCAGCAGTTTCACTAGTTCCTACGAGCAGTACTTC
CASSFTSSYEQYF
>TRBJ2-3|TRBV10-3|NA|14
TGTGCCAGTACGGACGGGAAAAACACAGATACGCAGTATTTT
CASTDGKNTDTQYF